The 21 T cell receptor beta chains listed next were all sequenced from one sample in a study of CD8 T cells in ankylosing spondylitis. Their cognate antigens are unknown. Points from the study as a whole: What seemed typical of ankylosing spondylitis blood was a TCR beta motif built from 7 or 8 highly homologous variants.

TCRdb reprocessed the 5' RACE reads via MiXCR and lists one record per CDR3 protein. This sample has fewer than 550,000 distinct CDR3 sequences; approximately 5% occur once, and the top ten carry around 3.5%. The material sequenced was blood, either unsorted or a sorted T cell fraction (not recorded which). Receptors originate from a male donor with ankylosing spondylitis.

The sample holds a few counts of this clonotype. The chain couples TRBV18 to TRBJ1-5; 8 bases align to TRBD1. Germline V gene sequence: CDR1 KGHSH, CDR2 LQKENI. This CDR3 is 16 amino acids long. J gave up 5 bases and V 3 bases, and 9 bases lay outside the gene matches. The CDR3 nucleotides read TGTGCCAGCTCACCGGGGGGGACAGGACGCTATCAGCCCCAGCATTTT. This sequence encodes CASSPGGTGRYQPQHF.

This clonotype occurred many times. DNA of the CDR3: TGTGCCAGCAGTACTAGCGGGAGGGCCCGGAATGAGCAGTTCTTC. It codes for CASSTSGRARNEQFF. J is TRBJ2-1 and V is TRBV28, with 13 bases matching TRBD2. The V gene's germline CDR1 is MDHEN and CDR2 SYDVKM. The V and J ends lost 5 bases and 7 bases, in that order; junction bases with no gene match: 5. This CDR3 has 15 amino acids.

The chain links TRBV6-1 to TRBJ1-2; 11 bases are shared with TRBD1. Germline CDR1 MNHNS, CDR2 SASEGT. The CDR3 consists of 14 residues. J gave up 6 bases and V 6 bases, and 6 bases lay outside the gene matches. The CDR3 DNA is TGTGCCAGCAGGAGGGACAGGGGGTTCGATGGCTACACCTTC. It yields the protein CASRRDRGFDGYTF.

This clonotype has ten or more counts. J is TRBJ1-2 and V is TRBV20-1, with 8 bases lining up with TRBD1. V shed 0 bases, J shed 7 bases, and the junction held 10 bases outside the gene matches. CDR3 length: 15 residues. Germline-derived CDR1 and CDR2 are DFQATT and SNEGSKA (reference sequence). CDR3 loop: CSARDPRGRGLGYTF. CDR3 DNA: TGCAGTGCTAGAGACCCCCGGGGCAGGGGGCTTGGCTACACCTTC.

This clonotype was recorded many times. The chain links TRBV5-6 to TRBJ2-7; 8 nucleotides align to TRBD1. The CDR3 covers 13 residues. The ends lost 2 bases at V and 7 bases at J; junction bases unmatched: 5. In germline, CDR1 is SGHDT, CDR2 YYEEEE. The CDR3, as DNA: TGTGCCAGCAGCTTCGGACAGGGTTGGGAGCAGTACTTC. It specifies CASSFGQGWEQYF.

The chain recombines TRBV6-2 or TRBV6-3 with TRBJ2-7; D possibly corresponds to TRBD2 (5 bases). Germline values: CDR1 MNHEY, CDR2 SVGEGT. V dropped 4 bases and J dropped 6 bases, with 10 bases sitting between them. The CDR3 covers 12 residues. The CDR3 nucleotides are TGTGCCAGCAGTTCCTCCGGACTCGAGCAGTACTTC. Translated, it gives CASSSSGLEQYF.

The chain couples TRBV6-5 to TRBJ2-1; 7 bases agree with TRBD2. The ends lost 4 bases at V and 6 bases at J; junction bases unmatched: 6. Germline V lookup: CDR1 MNHEY, CDR2 SVGAGI. The CDR3 is made up of 14 amino acids. The CDR3 sequence is CASSSAGALNEQFF. CDR3 in DNA: TGTGCCAGCAGTTCGGCGGGAGCGCTCAATGAGCAGTTCTTC.

This chain uses TRBV3-1 with TRBJ1-4; D gene uncertain. Germline V gene data show CDR1 as LGHDT and CDR2 as YNNKEL (reference sequence). Trimming stripped 1 base from V and 8 bases from J, with 14 bases between. This CDR3 is 15 amino acids long. The CDR3 is CASSQVDQKREKLFF. Written as DNA, the CDR3 is TGTGCCAGCAGCCAAGTAGACCAGAAAAGAGAAAAACTGTTTTTT.

This clonotype has ten or more counts. The V gene is TRBV7-9, the J gene TRBJ2-7, with 9 bases fitting TRBD1. V shed 5 bases and J 5 bases; nucleotides not matched to a gene: 10. The CDR3 extends over 15 amino acids. Germline CDR1 and CDR2: SEHNR and FQNEAQ (reference sequence). The DNA for the CDR3 is TGTGCCAGCAGCCCCCGCGGGGACAGGGTTCACGAGCAGTACTTC. Amino acids: CASSPRGDRVHEQYF. Using reference TRBV7-9 and TRBJ2-7 for the parts outside the CDR3, the full variable domain is DTGVSQNPRHKITKRGQNVTFRCDPISEHNRLYWYRQTLGQGPEFLTYFQNEAQLEKSRLLSDRFSAERPKGSFSTLEIQRTEQGDSAMYLCASSPRGDRVHEQYFGPGTRLTVT.

This clonotype came up a few times. The rearrangement uses TRBV14 and TRBJ2-2; D may be TRBD1 (6 bases). V was cut by 2 bases and J by 3 bases, with 10 bases left in between. This CDR3 spans 15 amino acids. From germline, CDR1 is SGHDN and CDR2 FVKESK. The CDR3 protein is CASSQNRAYTGELFF. The CDR3 region has the DNA TGTGCCAGCAGCCAAAACAGGGCGTACACCGGGGAGCTGTTTTTT.

There are many counts of this clonotype. The J gene is TRBJ2-7, the V gene TRBV4-3, with D hard to call. The V gene's germline CDR1 is LGHNA and CDR2 YSLEER. The CDR3 sequence is 15 residues long. The ends were cut back, 0 bases at V and 3 bases at J, with 12 bases in the middle. The CDR3 nucleotides read TGCGCCAGCAGCCAAGATAAACCATCCCTCTACGAGCAGTACTTC. This gives the protein CASSQDKPSLYEQYF.

This clonotype was picked up many times. V is TRBV5-6 and J is TRBJ2-1; D might be TRBD1 or TRBD2, each matching 5 bases. CDR1 is SGHDT and CDR2 is YYEEEE in the germline V gene. The CDR3 is 13 residues long. V was trimmed by 3 bases and J by 10 bases, leaving 14 bases between them. The chain's CDR3 is CASSSIVRGEQFF. DNA of the CDR3: TGTGCCAGCAGCTCAATAGTCCGGGGCGAGCAGTTCTTC.

In its sample, this clonotype was seen many times. The rearrangement links TRBV20-1 to TRBJ1-4, with D unclear. The CDR3 has 14 residues. The V end lost 0 bases, the J end lost 6 bases, and 11 bases lay between the germline ends. Germline V gene data show CDR1 as DFQATT and CDR2 as SNEGSKA (reference sequence). The CDR3 reads CSARDRTDYEKLFF. The CDR3, as DNA: TGCAGTGCTAGAGACCGGACGGACTATGAAAAACTGTTTTTT.

This clonotype was seen repeatedly, ten times or more. In nucleotides, the CDR3 is TGCGCCAGCAGCTTGGAGGGGCCGCACGTCTATGGCTACACCTTC. Translation: CASSLEGPHVYGYTF. The chain carries TRBV5-1 and TRBJ1-2; a possible D gene is TRBD1 (5 bases). CDR1 and CDR2 (germline): SGHRS, YFSETQ. The CDR3 runs 15 residues. V lost 0 bases, J lost 4 bases, and 13 bases lay in between. Complete variable domain (other parts from reference TRBV5-1 and TRBJ1-2): KAGVTQTPRYLIKTRGQQVTLSCSPISGHRSVSWYQQTPGQGLQFLFEYFSETQRNKGNFPGRFSGRQFSNSRSEMNVSTLELGDSALYLCASSLEGPHVYGYTFGSGTRLTVV.

Ten or more counts support this clonotype. The chain employs TRBV7-3 and TRBJ2-3; D remains unclear. The CDR3 has 12 residues. Per the germline V gene, CDR1 is SGHTA and CDR2 is FQGTGA. The V end lost 5 bases, the J end lost 6 bases, and 9 bases lay between the germline ends. The chain's CDR3 is CASSISRDTQYF. CDR3 bases: TGTGCCAGCAGCATATCTCGGGATACGCAGTATTTT.

This clonotype occurred many times. This chain joins TRBV7-8 and TRBJ2-3; tentative D call: TRBD1 (6 bases). From germline, CDR1 is SGHVS and CDR2 FQNEAQ. This CDR3 has 14 residues. Trimming left V 5 bases short and J 5 bases short, with 14 bases between. The CDR3 protein is CASSRNRAVDTQYF. The CDR3 DNA reads TGTGCCAGCAGCAGAAACAGGGCGGTAGATACGCAGTATTTT.

This clonotype came up many times. The genes are TRBV5-5 and TRBJ1-2, with a possible D match to TRBD1 (6 bases). V gave up 0 bases and J gave up 7 bases, with 7 bases separating them. The CDR3 runs to 12 residues. Germline CDR1 is SGHKS and CDR2 is YYEKEE (reference sequence). CDR3 residues: CASSLGGAGYTF. Here the CDR3 DNA reads TGTGCCAGCAGCTTGGGGGGGGCTGGCTACACCTTC.

This clonotype was counted ten times or more. The rearrangement joins TRBV20-1 to TRBJ1-1; possible D gene TRBD1, 6 bases. This CDR3 comprises 12 residues. Deletions cut 0 bases from V and 5 bases from J, with 7 bases between. Germline V gives CDR1 DFQATT, CDR2 SNEGSKA (reference sequence). The CDR3 sequence is CSAREGATEAFF. CDR3 nucleotides: TGCAGTGCTAGAGAGGGGGCGACTGAAGCTTTCTTT.

This clonotype has ten or more counts. This rearrangement joins TRBV12-3 or TRBV12-4 to TRBJ2-7; TRBD2 is a possible D gene (5 bases). The CDR3 runs 12 residues. V was pared by 4 bases and J by 6 bases, with 10 bases between. CDR3 sequence: CASSWTLVEQYF. The DNA of the CDR3 is TGTGCCAGCAGTTGGACTCTCGTCGAGCAGTACTTC.

At least ten counts were recorded for this clonotype. The chain is built from TRBV20-1 and TRBJ2-7; TRBD1 matches 7 bases. Germline V gene sequence: CDR1 DFQATT, CDR2 SNEGSKA (reference sequence). The junction had 10 bases not matched to a gene; V was cut back by 6 bases and J by 2 bases. The CDR3 is 14 amino acids. CDR3 in amino acids: CSAILTGWAYEQYF. The CDR3 DNA is TGCAGTGCCATCCTGACAGGGTGGGCCTACGAGCAGTACTTC.

This clonotype was observed a few times. The rearrangement uses TRBV20-1 and TRBJ2-1; 8 bases agree with TRBD2. Germline trimming cut 0 bases from V and 5 bases from J; bases unmatched to any gene: 15. Germline-derived CDR1 and CDR2 are DFQATT and SNEGSKA (reference sequence). The CDR3 is made up of 18 amino acids. CDR3 amino acids: CSARDYTSGMRGDNEQFF. The CDR3 region has the DNA TGCAGTGCTAGAGATTATACTAGCGGCATGAGGGGGGACAATGAGCAGTTCTTC.